A selection of T cell receptor beta chains follows, all from one sample in a study of shared clonotypes between healthy human individuals. Libraries were prepared by immunoSEQ multiplex PCR; TCRdb keeps only in-frame clonotypes and omits some of them. Of 2,500,000 or so clones in the sample, over 85% were seen once. Material: naive CD4+ T cells from PBMCs. The receptors originated from a man aged 18 to 30 in good health. Some clones in this sample may be carry-over from other donors' samples. CDR3s include the opening cysteine and the closing phenylalanine or tryptophan. Fields, in order: V gene, clone size, J gene, D gene, CDR3 protein, CDR3 DNA. The D gene is left open where the match is weak. The size entry is marked missing in some rows and otherwise reads once, few, many or a size class.

TRBV28	-	TRBJ2-1	TRBD2	CASRGGTSGRTYNEQFF	TGTGCCAGCAGGGGAGGGACTAGCGGGAGGACATACAATGAGCAGTTCTTC
TRBV7-8	-	TRBJ2-1	-	CASSLWGNEQFF	TGTGCCAGCAGCTTGTGGGGGAATGAGCAGTTCTTC
TRBV9	-	TRBJ2-1	-	CASSVGSRGIRVSEQFF	TGTGCCAGCAGCGTAGGGTCCCGGGGGATAAGGGTAAGTGAGCAGTTCTTC
TRBV10-3	-	TRBJ2-4	-	CAISSPELGIQYF	TGTGCCATCAGTTCCCCTGAACTGGGCATTCAGTACTTC
TRBV28	-	TRBJ1-2	-	CASSSTYNYGYTF	TGTGCCAGCAGTAGTACCTATAACTATGGCTACACCTTC
TRBV14	once	TRBJ2-7	-	CASSQLSYEQYF	TGTGCCAGCAGCCAATTGTCCTACGAGCAGTACTTC
TRBV18	-	TRBJ2-7	TRBD2	CASSLYGRIEQYF	TGTGCCAGCTCACTTTACGGGAGGATTGAGCAGTACTTC
TRBV27	-	TRBJ1-5	-	CASSATRGQPQHF	TGTGCCAGCAGTGCGACGAGGGGTCAGCCCCAGCATTTT
TRBV10-3	-	TRBJ1-1	TRBD1	CAISEGQGGENTEAFF	TGTGCCATCAGTGAAGGACAGGGGGGAGAAAACACTGAAGCTTTCTTT
TRBV18	-	TRBJ2-1	-	CASSPTPGRQFF	TGTGCCAGCTCACCTACACCGGGACGGCAGTTCTTC
TRBV6-1	-	TRBJ2-7	TRBD2	CASSERRTSGSYEQYF	TGTGCCAGCAGTGAAAGGAGGACTAGCGGCTCCTACGAGCAGTACTTC
TRBV2	-	TRBJ1-5	-	CASREPSGEPQHF	TGTGCCAGCAGGGAGCCGTCAGGGGAGCCCCAGCATTTT
TRBV2	-	TRBJ1-1	-	CASTGAGSTEAFF	TGTGCCAGCACAGGGGCCGGGAGCACTGAAGCTTTCTTT
TRBV6-4	-	TRBJ2-2	-	CASSQESTGELFF	TGTGCCAGCAGTCAGGAGAGCACCGGGGAGCTGTTTTTT
TRBV30	once	TRBJ2-1	-	CALNRRAYYNEQFF	TGTGCCCTTAACAGGCGAGCCTACTACAATGAGCAGTTCTTC
TRBV19	-	TRBJ2-1	TRBD2	CASSLPSGRALNEQFF	TGTGCCAGTAGCCTTCCTAGCGGGAGGGCTCTCAATGAGCAGTTCTTC
TRBV6-5	-	TRBJ1-5	-	CASSLRGRYQPQHF	TGTGCCAGCAGCCTAAGGGGTCGTTATCAGCCCCAGCATTTT
TRBV30	-	TRBJ2-1	-	CAWRSLGYNEQFF	TGTGCCTGGAGGAGTTTGGGCTACAATGAGCAGTTCTTC
TRBV28	-	TRBJ1-2	-	CASSLRTPLGDGYTF	TGTGCCAGCAGTTTACGCACTCCATTGGGTGATGGCTACACCTTC
TRBV19	-	TRBJ1-4	-	CASNERRREKLFF	TGTGCCAGTAACGAAAGGAGACGTGAAAAACTGTTTTTT
TRBV7-9	once	TRBJ1-1	-	CASSWGWGETEAFF	TGTGCCAGCAGCTGGGGATGGGGGGAAACTGAAGCTTTCTTT
TRBV28	-	TRBJ1-1	-	CASRAPGLQAFF	TGTGCCAGCAGGGCGCCCGGATTGCAGGCTTTCTTT
TRBV6-1	-	TRBJ2-5	-	CASSEEEGRRETQYF	TGTGCCAGCAGTGAAGAGGAGGGGCGTCGAGAGACCCAGTACTTC
TRBV5-1	once	TRBJ2-5	TRBD2	CASSLQGGTLPGLAGVQETQYF	TGCGCCAGCAGCCTACAGGGGGGAACGCTGCCGGGACTAGCGGGAGTCCAAGAGACCCAGTACTTC
TRBV19	-	TRBJ1-2	TRBD1	CASSITRATGGIGGYTF	TGTGCCAGTAGTATTACACGGGCGACAGGGGGCATCGGTGGCTACACCTTC
TRBV28	-	TRBJ1-5	TRBD1	CASSPHRTGGIGPQHF	TGTGCCAGCAGTCCCCACAGGACAGGTGGGATAGGGCCCCAGCATTTT
TRBV6-5	-	TRBJ1-1	-	CASSYSQGRVTEAFF	TGTGCCAGCAGTTACTCCCAGGGAAGAGTCACTGAAGCTTTCTTT
TRBV27	-	TRBJ2-7	-	CASADFAYEQYF	TGTGCCAGCGCTGATTTTGCCTACGAGCAGTACTTC
TRBV6-5	-	TRBJ2-7	-	CASSYSKQGAYEQYF	TGTGCCAGCAGTTACTCGAAGCAAGGGGCCTACGAGCAGTACTTC
TRBV4-2	-	TRBJ2-7	-	CASSQGGWARGIDSYEQYF	TGTGCCAGCAGCCAGGGGGGTTGGGCGCGGGGAATCGATTCCTACGAGCAGTACTTC
TRBV6-6	-	TRBJ2-7	-	CASSYRDSTYEQYF	TGTGCCAGCAGTTATCGAGACTCGACCTACGAGCAGTACTTC
TRBV30	-	TRBJ1-5	-	CAWSGRTPNSNQPQHF	TGTGCCTGGAGTGGGAGGACACCCAATAGCAATCAGCCCCAGCATTTT
TRBV7-9	-	TRBJ2-1	-	CASSLAISRNEQFF	TGTGCCAGCAGCTTAGCCATTAGCCGGAATGAGCAGTTCTTC
TRBV9	-	TRBJ1-2	TRBD1	CASSGRNRGQDGYTF	TGTGCCAGCAGCGGACGAAACAGGGGGCAAGATGGCTACACCTTC
TRBV7-2	-	TRBJ2-7	-	CASSLQWSSYEQYF	TGTGCCAGCAGCTTACAGTGGAGCTCCTACGAGCAGTACTTC